This T cell receptor (beta chain) was captured in a study of shared T cell receptors in the human thymus. Germline V gene lookup returns CDR1 SGHNT and CDR2 YYREEE (reference sequence). V shed 1 base, J shed 4 bases, and the junction held 8 bases outside the gene matches. This CDR3 is 17 amino acids long. Repertoires were generated with immunoSEQ multiplex PCR, while TCRdb's copy carries only in-frame clones and drops some. The table has 650,000 to 950,000 clones, over 75% seen once. These data were also reused for a study on human thymus T cells. Per that study: Usage of V and J genes appeared biased in thymic and blood repertoires.

The source of this sequence is a girl under three years old with a congenital heart defect. The sample comprised thymocytes. The chain is built from TRBV5-4 and TRBJ2-1, with 10 bases aligning to TRBD2. CDR3 residues: CASSLSPAGGFYNEQFF. DNA of the CDR3: TGTGCCAGCAGCTTGTCCCCAGCGGGGGGGTTTTACAATGAGCAGTTCTTC. Looking up the rest from reference TRBV5-4 and TRBJ2-1 gives the full variable domain: ETGVTQSPTHLIKTRGQQVTLRCSSQSGHNTVSWYQQALGQGPQFIFQYYREEENGRGNFPPRFSGLQFPNYSSELNVNALELDDSALYLCASSLSPAGGFYNEQFFGPGTRLTVL.